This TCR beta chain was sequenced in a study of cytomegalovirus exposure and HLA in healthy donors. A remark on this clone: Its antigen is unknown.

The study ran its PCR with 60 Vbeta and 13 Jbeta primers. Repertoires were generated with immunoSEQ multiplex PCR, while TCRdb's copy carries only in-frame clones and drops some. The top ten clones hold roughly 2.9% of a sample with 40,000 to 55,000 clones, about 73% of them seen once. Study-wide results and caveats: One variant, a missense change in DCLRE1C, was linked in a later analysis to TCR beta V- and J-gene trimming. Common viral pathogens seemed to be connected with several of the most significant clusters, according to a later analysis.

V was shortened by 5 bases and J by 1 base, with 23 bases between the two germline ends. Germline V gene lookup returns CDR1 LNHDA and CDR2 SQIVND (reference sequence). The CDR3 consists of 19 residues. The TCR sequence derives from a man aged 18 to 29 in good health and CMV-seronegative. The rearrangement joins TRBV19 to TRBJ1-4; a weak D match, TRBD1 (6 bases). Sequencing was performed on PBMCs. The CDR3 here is CASSPGDTQEGQTNEKLFF. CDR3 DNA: TGTGCCAGTAGTCCCGGGGACACCCAAGAGGGACAAACTAATGAAAAACTGTTTTTT.